These 32 T cell receptor beta chains were sequenced from one sample in a study of T cells in Graves' hyperthyroidism and ophthalmopathy. Researchers took RNA transcripts and amplified the TCR beta CDR3 regions from them. During a first-round RT-PCR of the TCR CDR3, the HTBI primer set was used. TCRdb re-analysed the multiplex PCR reads in MiXCR, keeping a single row per CDR3 protein. Of under 350,000 distinct CDR3 sequences in the sample, 15% to 20% were seen once. The sequenced material came from blood. The receptors were gathered from a woman between 45 and 65 years old with Graves' hyperthyroidism.

This clonotype turned up a few times. This sequence joins TRBV9 and TRBJ2-1; 9 positions agree with TRBD2. The CDR3 runs 15 residues. The J segment lost 4 bases and the V segment lost 2 bases, leaving 4 bases of the junction unmatched. Germline assignment: CDR1 SGDLS and CDR2 YYNGEE. In nucleotides, the CDR3 is TGTGCCAGCAGCGTTGGCGGGGGGGATTACAATGAGCAGTTCTTC. Amino acid sequence: CASSVGGGDYNEQFF. Combining the CDR3 with reference TRBV9 and TRBJ2-1 gives the whole variable domain DSGVTQTPKHLITATGQRVTLRCSPRSGDLSVYWYQQSLDQGLQFLIQYYNGEERAKGNILERFSAQQFPDLHSELNLSSLELGDSALYFCASSVGGGDYNEQFFGPGTRLTVL.

This chain links TRBV11-3 with TRBJ1-5; 9 bases fit TRBD1. V was pared by 5 bases and J by 5 bases, with 13 bases of the junction left unmatched. Germline values: CDR1 SGHNT, CDR2 YENEEA. CDR3 size: 17 residues. The CDR3 sequence is CASSDSGTGMVDQPQHF. The CDR3 nucleotides are TGTGCCAGCAGCGACTCCGGGACAGGGATGGTCGATCAGCCCCAGCATTTT.

This clonotype was picked up many times. The rearrangement links TRBV7-8 to TRBJ2-7; TRBD1 might be the D (6 bases). V lost 4 bases and J 1 base, leaving 14 bases between the germline ends. Looked up from germline, CDR1 is SGHVS and CDR2 is FQNEAQ. The CDR3 runs to 15 residues. CDR3 coding DNA: TGTGCCAGCAGCTCAGGGGCGGGCCCATCCTACGAGCAGTACTTC. Protein: CASSSGAGPSYEQYF.

The rearrangement joins TRBV2 to TRBJ1-2; the D is unclear. Germline CDR1 SNHLY, CDR2 FYNNEI. There are 15 residues in the CDR3. The V end lost 3 bases, the J end lost 3 bases, and 14 bases lay between the germline ends. CDR3 nucleotide sequence: TGTGCCAGCAGTGAGTTGATCGGGAGTGACTATGGCTACACCTTC. The encoded protein is CASSELIGSDYGYTF.

V gene TRBV19 combines with J gene TRBJ1-1; TRBD1 is a possible D gene (6 bases). Germline V gene data show CDR1 as LNHDA and CDR2 as SQIVND (reference sequence). The ends were cut back, 7 bases at V and 4 bases at J, with 16 bases in the middle. The CDR3 totals 14 residues. CDR3 amino acids: CASTFRTVGTEAFF. The CDR3, as DNA: TGTGCCAGTACCTTTAGGACAGTCGGCACTGAAGCTTTCTTT.

The J gene is TRBJ2-3, the V gene TRBV12-3 or TRBV12-4; TRBD2 aligns across 12 bases. The CDR3 has 19 residues. V shed 6 bases, J shed 0 bases, and the junction held 13 bases outside the gene matches. CDR3 bases: TGTGCCAGCAGCCTACAGATATTCCTAGCGGGGGGGAGCACAGATACGCAGTATTTT. This codes for CASSLQIFLAGGSTDTQYF.

This clonotype was recorded a few times. The V call is TRBV5-8, the J call TRBJ2-2, with D maybe TRBD2 (5 bases). CDR3 length: 13 amino acids. Trimming removed 9 bases at V and 7 bases at J, with 16 bases between. CDR1 and CDR2 (germline): SGHTS, YDEGEE. In nucleotides, the CDR3 is TGTGCCACTTACGGTTCGGCGGGCGGGGAGCTGTTTTTT. Its translation: CATYGSAGGELFF. The variable domain in full, completed from reference TRBV5-8 and TRBJ2-2, reads EAGVTQSPTHLIKTRGQQATLRCSPISGHTSVYWYQQALGLGLQFLLWYDEGEERNRGNFPPRFSGRQFPNYSSELNVNALELEDSALYLCATYGSAGGELFFGEGSRLTVL.

The chain recombines TRBV7-9 with TRBJ1-1; maybe TRBD1 (5 bases). The CDR3 covers 13 residues. Germline loops: CDR1 SEHNR, CDR2 FQNEAQ (reference sequence). V was clipped by 8 bases and J by 1 base, with 11 bases between them. The CDR3 here is CASGEGPNTEAFF. The CDR3 DNA follows: TGTGCCAGCGGGGAGGGACCGAACACTGAAGCTTTCTTT.

This clonotype was observed a single time. A junction end diverges from the germline sequence, so it may reflect a read error. V usage is TRBV5-1 and J usage is TRBJ1-5, with no clear D. Germline V CDR1 and CDR2: SGHRS, YFSETQ. The CDR3 runs to 14 residues. CDR3 residues: CASSFAGGGQPQHF. CDR3 bases: TGTGCCAGCAGCTTTGCGGGAGGCGGTCAGCCCCAGCATTTT.

This clonotype was observed many times. The chain carries TRBV30 and TRBJ2-2; 14 bases match TRBD2. From germline, CDR1 is GTSNPN and CDR2 SVGIG (reference sequence). CDR3 length equals 16 residues. V lost 4 bases to trimming and J lost 3 bases; unmatched junction nucleotides: 4. CDR3 coding DNA: TGTGCCTGGAAGACTAGCGGGAGGGTGGACACCGGGGAGCTGTTTTTT. Residues: CAWKTSGRVDTGELFF. The full variable domain, rest sourced from reference TRBV30 and TRBJ2-2, is SQTIHQWPATLVQPVGSPLSLECTVEGTSNPNLYWYRQAAGRGLQLLFYSVGIGQISSEVPQNLSASRPQDRQFILSSKKLLLSDSGFYLCAWKTSGRVDTGELFFGEGSRLTVL.

DNA of the CDR3: TGCGCCAGCAGGCGAACTAGCGGGAAATACGAGCAGTACTTC. This gives the protein CASRRTSGKYEQYF. The rearrangement links TRBV4-1 to TRBJ2-7; TRBD2 matches at 10 bases. Germline CDR1 MGHRA, CDR2 YSYEKL. The CDR3 has 14 amino acids. V shed 6 bases and J 4 bases; nucleotides not matched to a gene: 6.

This clonotype was observed many times. The chain carries TRBV29-1 and TRBJ2-5, with D unclear. The CDR3 contains 13 residues. Trimming left V 4 bases short and J 4 bases short, with 13 bases between. In germline, CDR1 is SQVTM, CDR2 ANQGSEA. CDR3: CSVAGDTRETQYF. CDR3 bases: TGCAGCGTTGCCGGTGACACCAGAGAGACCCAGTACTTC.

The chain is built from TRBV28 and TRBJ2-5; the D gene is possibly TRBD1 (7 bases). V lost 5 bases to trimming and J lost 5 bases, with 15 bases between them. The germline V gene has CDR1 MDHEN and CDR2 SYDVKM. This CDR3 comprises 14 residues. CDR3 protein: CASSASGGGETQYF. The CDR3, as DNA: TGTGCCAGCAGTGCCTCAGGGGGAGGTGAGACCCAGTACTTC.

The genes are TRBV7-9 and TRBJ2-1; 10 bases align to TRBD2. The junction had 4 bases not matched to a gene; V was cut back by 4 bases and J by 7 bases. The V gene's germline CDR1 is SEHNR and CDR2 FQNEAQ (reference sequence). The CDR3 covers 14 residues. The CDR3 region has the DNA TGTGCCAGCAGCTCCGCTAGCGGGGGAAATGAGCAGTTCTTC. Translated: CASSSASGGNEQFF.

There are many counts of this clonotype. The gene calls are TRBV6-1 and TRBJ2-7; perhaps TRBD2 as D (5 bases). The length of the CDR3 is 11 residues. Germline V gene lookup returns CDR1 MNHNS and CDR2 SASEGT. The germline V and J ends were trimmed by 7 bases and 5 bases, with 9 bases remaining between them. The CDR3: CASTRGHEQYF. For the CDR3, the DNA is TGTGCCAGCACGAGAGGGCACGAGCAGTACTTC.

This clonotype appeared a few times. This chain uses TRBV7-9 with TRBJ2-5; D perhaps matches TRBD2 (6 bases). This CDR3 region has 16 residues. Germline lookup yields CDR1 SEHNR and CDR2 FQNEAQ (reference sequence). V shed 2 bases and J shed 2 bases, with 15 bases lying between them. The CDR3 DNA reads TGTGCCAGCAGCTTACCGGGAGTTCGGGGGCAAGAGACCCAGTACTTC. Its translation: CASSLPGVRGQETQYF. Full variable domain (missing parts from reference TRBV7-9 and TRBJ2-5): DTGVSQNPRHKITKRGQNVTFRCDPISEHNRLYWYRQTLGQGPEFLTYFQNEAQLEKSRLLSDRFSAERPKGSFSTLEIQRTEQGDSAMYLCASSLPGVRGQETQYFGPGTRLLVL.

This chain joins TRBV7-9 and TRBJ1-4; no clear D. The CDR3 sequence is 13 residues long. The V end lost 3 bases, the J end lost 8 bases, and 10 bases lay between the germline ends. Germline CDR1 and CDR2: SEHNR and FQNEAQ (reference sequence). The CDR3 here is CASSLVGYEKLFF. The DNA for the CDR3 is TGTGCCAGCAGCTTGGTGGGATACGAAAAACTGTTTTTT.

The rearrangement joins TRBV4-2 to TRBJ2-6; D is uncertain. CDR3 size: 18 residues. CDR1 is LGHNA and CDR2 is YNFKEQ in the germline V gene. V lost 0 bases and J lost 0, with 12 bases in between. CDR3 sequence (DNA): TGTGCCAGCAGCCAAGATCCGGCAGCGATCTCTGGGGCCAACGTCCTGACTTTC. Translation gives CASSQDPAAISGANVLTF.

The table lists this clonotype with many counts. This chain connects TRBV2 to TRBJ2-5, with D unresolved. V was clipped by 8 bases and J by 2 bases, with 9 bases between them. Germline V CDR1 and CDR2: SNHLY, FYNNEI. The CDR3 has 12 amino acids. CDR3 amino acids: CASYGGQETQYF. CDR3 in DNA: TGTGCCAGCTACGGCGGTCAAGAGACCCAGTACTTC. Based on the CDR3 plus reference TRBV2 and TRBJ2-5, the full variable domain is EPEVTQTPSHQVTQMGQEVILRCVPISNHLYFYWYRQILGQKVEFLVSFYNNEISEKSEIFDDQFSVERPDGSNFTLKIRSTKLEDSAMYFCASYGGQETQYFGPGTRLLVL.

About this clonotype: A read error may be the cause here, since a much bigger clone is one base away. The chain is built from TRBV6-1 and TRBJ2-7; 7 bases are shared with TRBD1. Germline lookup yields CDR1 MNHNS and CDR2 SASEGT. This CDR3 contains 14 residues. With 4 bases clipped from V and 6 bases from J, the junction kept 9 bases outside the gene matches. Here the CDR3 reads CASSGPGQSPEQYF. In nucleotides, the CDR3 is TGTGCCAGCAGTGGTCCGGGACAGTCCCCCGAGCAGTACTTC.

Comments on this clonotype: A much more abundant neighbour one base away suggests this may be a read error. This sequence joins TRBV12-3 or TRBV12-4 and TRBJ2-1; D may match TRBD1 or TRBD2 (5 bases each). The ends were cut back, 6 bases at V and 9 bases at J, with 15 bases in the middle. This CDR3 has 13 residues. The CDR3 DNA follows: TGTGCCAGCAGCCCGGGACCATTCGGTGAGCAGTTCTTC. It translates to CASSPGPFGEQFF.

The V call is TRBV28, the J call TRBJ2-1; D may correspond to TRBD1 or TRBD2 (6 bases each). This CDR3 has 14 amino acids. Trimming removed 7 bases from V and 8 bases from J, with 18 bases in between. Germline V gives CDR1 MDHEN, CDR2 SYDVKM. For the CDR3, the DNA is TGTGCCAGCACTCGGGGGCCCACTAAGGATGAGCAGTTCTTC. Protein: CASTRGPTKDEQFF. The whole variable domain, filled in from reference TRBV28 and TRBJ2-1, reads DVKVTQSSRYLVKRTGEKVFLECVQDMDHENMFWYRQDPGLGLRLIYFSYDVKMKEKGDIPEGYSVSREKKERFSLILESASTNQTSMYLCASTRGPTKDEQFFGPGTRLTVL.

The sample holds a few counts of this clonotype. The chain is built from TRBV27 and TRBJ1-4; 8 nucleotides agree with TRBD1. Germline loops: CDR1 MNHEY, CDR2 SMNVEV (reference sequence). CDR3 length: 15 residues. V trimming: 5 bases; J trimming: 7 bases; junction bases outside the gene matches: 9. The CDR3 sequence: CASSTDRGKGEKLFF. DNA of the CDR3: TGTGCCAGCAGTACCGACAGGGGAAAGGGTGAAAAACTGTTTTTT.

This clonotype has only a few counts. This sequence joins TRBV13 and TRBJ2-3; TRBD2 might be the D (7 bases). Deletions cut 1 base from V and 1 base from J, with 12 bases between. This CDR3 has 16 residues. Per germline, CDR1 PRHDT and CDR2 FYEKMQ (reference sequence). The CDR3 here is CASSLESGGRTDTQYF. DNA of the CDR3: TGTGCCAGCAGCTTAGAGTCGGGGGGCCGCACAGATACGCAGTATTTT.

V is TRBV2 and J is TRBJ2-7, with D possibly being TRBD2 (5 bases). This CDR3 comprises 12 residues. Per germline, CDR1 SNHLY and CDR2 FYNNEI. The V and J ends lost 7 bases and 4 bases respectively, with 11 bases between them. CDR3 in DNA: TGTGCCAGCAAAGTCGAGGGTTACGAGCAGTACTTC. Translated, it gives CASKVEGYEQYF. Complete variable domain (other parts from reference TRBV2 and TRBJ2-7): EPEVTQTPSHQVTQMGQEVILRCVPISNHLYFYWYRQILGQKVEFLVSFYNNEISEKSEIFDDQFSVERPDGSNFTLKIRSTKLEDSAMYFCASKVEGYEQYFGPGTRLTVT.

This clonotype was observed a handful of times. The V gene is TRBV19, the J gene TRBJ1-2; no clear D gene. The V gene's germline CDR1 is LNHDA and CDR2 SQIVND (reference sequence). V lost 3 bases and J lost 8, with 22 bases in between. The CDR3 extends over 16 amino acids. The CDR3 DNA reads TGTGCCAGTAGTATTACCGGGTCTATCTCAATCTACGGCTACACCTTC. Its translation: CASSITGSISIYGYTF.

The V gene is TRBV3-1, the J gene TRBJ2-5, with D possibly being TRBD2 (6 bases). The CDR3 is 13 amino acids. Germline assignment: CDR1 LGHDT and CDR2 YNNKEL (reference sequence). V lost 5 bases and J lost 7, with 14 bases in between. CDR3 sequence reads: CASSDREMGTQYF. The CDR3 DNA reads TGTGCCAGCAGCGACCGGGAGATGGGGACCCAGTACTTC.

The chain combines TRBV3-1 with TRBJ2-1; a possible D gene is TRBD2 (6 bases). Trimming removed 7 bases from V and 8 bases from J, with 27 bases in between. The germline V gene has CDR1 LGHDT and CDR2 YNNKEL (reference sequence). The CDR3 spans 17 residues. CDR3 loop: CASTSNPGSPDGDEQFF. The CDR3 DNA follows: TGTGCCAGCACCTCAAACCCCGGGAGCCCTGACGGGGATGAGCAGTTCTTC.

The chain recombines TRBV30 with TRBJ1-2, with TRBD1 as a possible D gene (5 bases). The ends were cut back, 0 bases at V and 1 base at J, with 18 bases in the middle. This CDR3 is 17 amino acids long. CDR1 is GTSNPN, CDR2 SVGIG, per germline (reference sequence). The CDR3 DNA follows: TGTGCCTGGAGTGTATTAACCCGGGCAGGGCTTAACTATGGCTACACCTTC. Its protein is CAWSVLTRAGLNYGYTF.

This clonotype was recorded a few times. An end of the junction does not agree with germline; a read error may underlie this. V usage is TRBV11-2 and J usage is TRBJ2-7; 11 nucleotides match TRBD2. Germline lookup yields CDR1 SGHAT and CDR2 FQNNGV. The CDR3 spans 14 residues. CDR3 bases: TGTGCCAGCAGCTTAACTAGCGGGAGTTACGGGCAGTACTTC. Translated: CASSLTSGSYGQYF.

The gene calls are TRBV29-1 and TRBJ2-3, with 14 positions matching TRBD2. The CDR3 runs to 18 residues. Germline assignment: CDR1 SQVTM and CDR2 ANQGSEA. V was clipped by 0 bases and J by 7 bases; unmatched bases: 12. CDR3 in DNA: TGCAGCGTTGAAGATTTTATGGGACTAGCGGGAGAGCCAAATACGCAGTATTTT. Its protein is CSVEDFMGLAGEPNTQYF.

The rearrangement joins TRBV6-1 to TRBJ1-3; D call uncertain. The CDR3 extends over 13 amino acids. V lost 9 bases and J lost 0, with 9 bases in between. CDR1 and CDR2 (germline): MNHNS, SASEGT. Here the CDR3 reads CASQPSSGNTIYF. In DNA, the CDR3 is TGTGCCAGTCAGCCGAGCTCTGGAAACACCATATATTTT.